One and the same sample provided the 25 T cell receptor beta chains below, sequenced in a study of identical twins. TCRdb itself ran the 5' RACE reads through MiXCR, one entry per CDR3 protein. The table shows 400,000 to 550,000 distinct CDR3 sequences, with approximately 22% occurring only once. These data were also filed under a second study, of T cells expressing NK-cell markers.

Sequencing input: CD4+ T cells sorted from blood. These receptors were obtained from a young woman in good health.

A single count supports this clonotype. Since a much larger clone is just one base distant, this may be a read error. The gene calls are TRBV20-1 and TRBJ1-1, with D possibly being TRBD1 (5 bases). Germline-derived CDR1 and CDR2 are DFQATT and SNEGSKA (reference sequence). CDR3 length equals 14 residues. CDR3 sequence: CSAEGGGGNTEAVF. The CDR3 region has the DNA TGCAGTGCCGAGGGCGGGGGAGGCAACACTGAAGCTGTCTTT.

This clonotype appeared a few times. This chain joins TRBV5-1 and TRBJ2-1; D is uncertain. Germline V lookup: CDR1 SGHRS, CDR2 YFSETQ. The CDR3 consists of 15 residues. The germline V and J ends were trimmed by 4 bases and 4 bases, with 15 bases remaining between them. The CDR3 here is CASSPSALQYNEQFF. The CDR3 coding sequence is TGCGCCAGCAGCCCATCCGCGTTACAATACAATGAGCAGTTCTTC.

Note on this clonotype: Here the CDR3 omits its conserved ending phenylalanine or tryptophan, so a read error is the likely source. The V gene is TRBV5-1, the J gene TRBJ2-3; D call uncertain. CDR1 and CDR2 from the germline V gene are SGHRS and YFSETQ. V gave up 3 bases and J gave up 2 bases, with 4 bases separating them. The CDR3 contains 12 residues. The CDR3 sequence: CASSSDTDTQYL. The CDR3 DNA reads as TGCGCCAGCAGCTCAGACACAGATACGCAGTATCTT.

The rearrangement joins TRBV20-1 to TRBJ1-5; TRBD1 is a possible D gene (5 bases). This CDR3 is built from 14 residues. The V gene lost 6 bases and the J gene lost 0 bases, with 12 bases spanning the gap. In germline, CDR1 is DFQATT, CDR2 SNEGSKA (reference sequence). In nucleotides, the CDR3 is TGCAGTGCATCGGGACGGAATAGCAATCAGCCCCAGCATTTT. Protein product: CSASGRNSNQPQHF.

This clonotype was counted between two and nine times. The rearrangement joins TRBV27 to TRBJ2-7; TRBD1 matches 9 bases. The V gene end was trimmed by 3 bases and the J gene end by 4 bases; junction bases not matched to a gene: 10. The CDR3 contains 16 residues. The germline CDR1 and CDR2 sequences are MNHEY and SMNVEV (reference sequence). The CDR3 here is CASSFRPGQGLYEQYF. For the CDR3, the DNA is TGTGCCAGCAGTTTCAGACCGGGACAGGGCTTATACGAGCAGTACTTC.

This clonotype was recorded a few times. This chain connects TRBV10-2 to TRBJ2-3, with TRBD1 matching 10 bases. With V trimmed by 3 bases and J by 4 bases, 7 bases remained unmatched. This CDR3 has 16 residues. CDR1 WSHSY and CDR2 SAAADI come from the germline V gene. This CDR3 is CASSDPGTGVPDTQYF. DNA of the CDR3: TGCGCCAGCAGTGATCCCGGGACAGGGGTGCCAGATACGCAGTATTTT.

Many counts were recorded for this clonotype. This chain links TRBV5-1 with TRBJ2-5; 12 bases fit TRBD2. The junction had 7 bases not matched to a gene; V was cut back by 2 bases and J by 5 bases. Germline assignment: CDR1 SGHRS and CDR2 YFSETQ. CDR3 size: 16 residues. CDR3 sequence reads: CASSFTTSGSGETQYF. The CDR3 coding sequence is TGCGCCAGCAGCTTCACGACTAGCGGGAGTGGCGAGACCCAGTACTTC.

The DNA for the CDR3 is TGTGCCAGCAGCTTATTCTCTAGCGGGAGCACGCAGTATTTT. Translating gives CASSLFSSGSTQYF. The rearrangement links TRBV7-2 to TRBJ2-3; 10 nucleotides agree with TRBD2. The V segment lost 2 bases and the J segment 9 bases; nucleotides outside the gene matches: 5. The CDR3 has 14 residues. Germline V CDR1 and CDR2: SGHTA, FQGNSA.

CDR3 in DNA: TGCGCCAGCAGCCAAGATCTGTTGGTGGGGCGGGGTGAGCAGTTCTTC. Protein: CASSQDLLVGRGEQFF. This chain connects TRBV4-3 to TRBJ2-1; tentative D call: TRBD2 (6 bases). The germline gives CDR1 LGHNA, CDR2 YSLEER. V lost 0 bases to trimming and J lost 9 bases, with 18 bases between them. This CDR3 contains 16 residues.

The chain couples TRBV19 to TRBJ2-7; D ambiguous. The germline V gene encodes CDR1 LNHDA and CDR2 SQIVND (reference sequence). The length of the CDR3 is 12 residues. Trimming shortened V by 8 bases and J by 7 bases, and 15 bases separated the two germline ends. The CDR3 DNA reads as TGTGCCAGTGCCGATCCGTTGGGTGAGCAGTACTTC. Its translation is CASADPLGEQYF.

V usage is TRBV3-1 and J usage is TRBJ2-5; 9 bases fit TRBD2. V dropped 5 bases and J dropped 6; count of bases not matched to a gene: 13. CDR1 is LGHDT and CDR2 is YNNKEL in the germline V gene (reference sequence). The CDR3 runs to 16 residues. CDR3 nucleotide sequence: TGTGCCAGCAGCTTCTCAGCGGGGGGAAGTGGAAAGACCCAGTACTTC. Translating it yields CASSFSAGGSGKTQYF.

This clonotype was recorded a few times. The chain couples TRBV12-3 or TRBV12-4 to TRBJ2-7, with TRBD2 identical over 9 bases. This CDR3 region has 14 residues. Trimming at V came to 6 bases and at J to 5 bases, leaving 8 bases not matched to a gene. The CDR3 bases are TGTGCCAGCAGGCAGACTAGCGGTAGGGACGAGCAGTACTTC. Translation gives CASRQTSGRDEQYF.

This rearrangement joins TRBV7-3 to TRBJ2-3, with D possibly TRBD2 on 5 matching bases. The CDR3 sequence is 13 residues long. Germline V CDR1 and CDR2: SGHTA, FQGTGA. The V and J ends lost 4 bases and 7 bases respectively, with 12 bases between them. CDR3 in amino acids: CASSSDFFNTQYF. The CDR3 DNA follows: TGTGCCAGCAGCTCGGACTTTTTTAATACGCAGTATTTT.

This clonotype was found a few times. This sequence joins TRBV7-9 and TRBJ1-1, with D uncertain. Germline V gene sequence: CDR1 SEHNR, CDR2 FQNEAQ (reference sequence). The CDR3 is 10 residues long. V was trimmed by 6 bases and J by 8 bases, leaving 7 bases between them. The CDR3 bases are TGTGCCAGCAGTGGGATCGAAGCTTTCTTT. It codes for CASSGIEAFF.

V usage is TRBV29-1 and J usage is TRBJ2-5; 7 bases are a match to TRBD2. The germline V gene encodes CDR1 SQVTM and CDR2 ANQGSEA. Unmatched junction bases numbered 5, after V lost 6 bases and J lost 1 base. This CDR3 comprises 13 residues. CDR3 in DNA: TGCAGCGTGGGAGCGGGAACCCAAGAGACCCAGTACTTC. Amino acids: CSVGAGTQETQYF. Full variable domain (missing parts from reference TRBV29-1 and TRBJ2-5): SAVISQKPSRDICQRGTSLTIQCQVDSQVTMMFWYRQQPGQSLTLIATANQGSEATYESGFVIDKFPISRPNLTFSTLTVSNMSPEDSSIYLCSVGAGTQETQYFGPGTRLLVL.

V and J are TRBV19 and TRBJ2-7; possibly TRBD1 or TRBD2 for D (5 bases each). Germline loops: CDR1 LNHDA, CDR2 SQIVND (reference sequence). The CDR3 covers 15 residues. The germline V and J ends were trimmed by 3 bases and 0 bases, with 12 bases remaining between them. The CDR3 sequence: CASSIWGSSSYEQYF. The CDR3 DNA reads as TGTGCCAGTAGTATTTGGGGGAGCAGCTCCTACGAGCAGTACTTC. Variable domain in full (rest from reference TRBV19 and TRBJ2-7): DGGITQSPKYLFRKEGQNVTLSCEQNLNHDAMYWYRQDPGQGLRLIYYSQIVNDFQKGDIAEGYSVSREKKESFPLTVTSAQKNPTAFYLCASSIWGSSSYEQYFGPGTRLTVT.

The chain employs TRBV7-2 and TRBJ2-5, with TRBD1 identical over 7 bases. The CDR3 runs 16 residues. V was pared by 4 bases and J by 1 base, with 9 bases of the junction left unmatched. The germline gives CDR1 SGHTA, CDR2 FQGNSA. The CDR3 DNA reads as TGTGCCAGCAGCTCGAGCGCCGGGACAGCCCAAGAGACCCAGTACTTC. Its translation: CASSSSAGTAQETQYF.

The rearrangement joins TRBV7-9 to TRBJ2-7; tentatively, D is TRBD2 (6 bases). The germline CDR1 and CDR2 sequences are SEHNR and FQNEAQ (reference sequence). V was cut by 5 bases and J by 5 bases, with 16 bases left in between. The CDR3 has 14 amino acids. CDR3 nucleotide sequence: TGTGCCAGCAGCCATCTACGGGGGTCCGACGAGCAGTACTTC. It translates to CASSHLRGSDEQYF.

The chain employs TRBV6-6 and TRBJ1-2; possible D gene TRBD1, 6 bases. CDR1 is MNHNY, CDR2 SVGAGI, per germline (reference sequence). The CDR3 length is 13 residues. V was shortened by 8 bases and J by 0 bases, with 10 bases between the two germline ends. The CDR3 nucleotides read TGTGCCAGCCACAGGGTAACTAACTATGGCTACACCTTC. This translates into CASHRVTNYGYTF.

There are a few counts of this clonotype. This chain joins TRBV20-1 and TRBJ1-6; possibly TRBD1 for D (5 bases). The CDR3 spans 14 residues. Germline assignment: CDR1 DFQATT and CDR2 SNEGSKA (reference sequence). V was cut by 6 bases and J by 6 bases, with 15 bases left in between. In DNA form, the CDR3 reads TGCAGTGCAATAACGGCAGGGCGTAATTCACCCCTCCACTTT. As protein: CSAITAGRNSPLHF.

This clonotype has just a few counts. The chain recombines TRBV9 with TRBJ1-2, with no clear D. The germline CDR1 and CDR2 sequences are SGDLS and YYNGEE. With 10 bases removed from V and 6 bases from J, the gap between germline ends came to 4 bases. CDR3 length equals 8 residues. The DNA for the CDR3 is TGTGCCTACAATGGCTACACCTTC. It encodes CAYNGYTF.

This clonotype was counted a few times. The CDR3 DNA sequence: TGCGCCAGCAGTCAATCGCCCCCTCCATTCACAGATACGCAGTATTTT. It specifies CASSQSPPPFTDTQYF. V and J are TRBV23-1 and TRBJ2-3; D ambiguous. TRBV23-1 is sorted into the ORF group, with uncertain function. Trimming pared 0 bases from V and 2 bases from J, leaving 12 bases between. The CDR3 extends over 16 amino acids.

J is TRBJ2-1 and V is TRBV11-2; D not certain. The CDR3 length is 14 residues. The V and J ends lost 5 bases and 10 bases respectively, with 18 bases between them. The germline V gene encodes CDR1 SGHAT and CDR2 FQNNGV. The DNA for the CDR3 is TGTGCCAGCAGCCATGCCGGGCGGTCCGGGGAGCAGTTCTTC. Translating gives CASSHAGRSGEQFF.

The chain couples TRBV9 to TRBJ2-1; D ambiguous. Germline V gene lookup returns CDR1 SGDLS and CDR2 YYNGEE. The V end lost 4 bases, the J end lost 8 bases, and 16 bases lay between the germline ends. The CDR3 runs 14 residues. This CDR3 is CASSPTDLLHEQFF. The DNA of the CDR3 is TGTGCCAGCAGCCCGACGGATTTACTACATGAGCAGTTCTTC.

The J gene is TRBJ2-3, the V gene TRBV20-1; D may be TRBD1 (6 bases). This CDR3 is built from 12 residues. The ends were cut back, 0 bases at V and 6 bases at J, with 7 bases in the middle. The germline CDR1 and CDR2 sequences are DFQATT and SNEGSKA (reference sequence). Written as DNA, the CDR3 is TGCAGTGCTAGAGATAGGGGGGATACGCAGTATTTT. It encodes CSARDRGDTQYF.